The entry below describes one T cell receptor beta chain. What this receptor recognizes is not known. No base-level quality is on record; no much larger clone is a single base apart. For CDR1 and CDR2, the germline V gene lists SGDLS and YYNGEE. Including the terminal cysteine and phenylalanine, the CDR3 comprises 14 residues. The CDR3 DNA has 42 bases and is translated from base 1. Cut back by 5 bases and 5 bases, the V and J ends lie 16 bases apart. Genomic DNA was extracted with the Qiagen DNeasy kit from unsorted PBMCs and from negatively selected CD4+ and CD8+ fractions. Using primers that anneal to V and J segments, immunoSEQ multiplex PCR amplified the TCR beta CDR3 regions. A synthetic immune receptor repertoire was used to minimize amplification bias, and any remaining bias was removed computationally after sequencing. As for how the authors treated the data: Custom Python scripts were used to quantify repertoire diversity as the Shannon entropy index. Unsorted, CD4+ and CD8+ repertoires were analyzed separately, except in combined analyses where CD4+ and CD8+ sequences were merged in silico. Clonal expansion was defined as at least a 2-fold frequency increase after treatment relative to C1D1, with a pseudocount of 0.5 for undetected baseline clones. Clones with 0 or 1 copy at C1D1 were defined as singleton clones, while clones with 2 or more copies were defined as non-singleton clones. By matching protein sequences in sorted samples from the same patient, clones expanded in unsorted samples were annotated as CD4+, CD8+ or unknown. Wilcoxon tests on paired samples were used to test changes in diversity from C1D1 to C4D1. Drawn from immuneACCESS, this table holds only the in-frame rearrangements with V and J called that TCRdb kept. Clones are partly lost; checked studies trace under half to an unresolved V gene and leave the rest unexplained. The V and J calls and the clone size are those of that table, but D and trimming were determined from the DNA. For this sample the table gives about 100,000 clones, of which around 89% were detected only once. Around 6.6% of the sample belongs to the ten largest clones.

The data are from a study of PD-1 blockade in classical Hodgkin lymphoma (TCRdb year 2020). Background for the entire study: Nivolumab dosing was 3 mg/kg intravenously every 2 weeks, continuing until either disease progression or unacceptable toxicity. To define a peripheral blood immune signature of response to PD-1 blockade in classical Hodgkin lymphoma, the study combined TCR beta sequencing with CyTOF. Paper-wide results and their limitations: Trial patients achieving complete response had baseline diversity similar to newly diagnosed patients, whereas partial responders and progressors had significantly lower diversity. Newly diagnosed patients were reported to have lower baseline TCR diversity than healthy donors, and relapsed/refractory patients were reported to have lower baseline TCR diversity still. Lower diversity was seen in patients whose nivolumab began less than 1 year after ASCT, and these patients were left out of later analyses so that immune reconstitution would not confound the results. Only a single clinical trial cohort was studied, and what caused the repertoire differences, possibly disease activity or prior therapy, remained undefined. CD4+ but not CD8+ TCR diversity rose significantly by C4D1 (p=0.0027 vs p=0.16), most apparent in complete responders (p=0.02).

Sample time point, as interpreted from the label and publication: cycle 2 day 1 (C2D1) of nivolumab. Relapse after autologous stem cell transplantation had occurred in all trial patients, and cohorts A, B and C were distinguished by prior brentuximab vedotin exposure. A total of 50 to 70 patients with relapsed/refractory classical Hodgkin lymphoma made up the trial cohort, and each patient's best overall response was complete response, partial response or progressive disease. In the multi-cohort phase II CheckMate 205 trial, trial patients received single-agent nivolumab. Best overall response was determined by an independent review committee according to the 2007 International Working Group response criteria. PBMCs from the trial were collected at three points: immediately before nivolumab initiation (C1D1), and during therapy at cycle 2 day 1 and cycle 4 day 1. Peripheral blood was collected in 8 mL Vacutainer Cell Preparation Tubes, from which PBMCs were isolated by centrifugation and then cryopreserved.

The sequence came from a human donor with classical Hodgkin lymphoma. Recombination connected TRBV9 to TRBJ1-1, with the D gene call left open. The source was peripheral blood mononuclear cells (PBMCs), collected before the second cycle of nivolumab. The CDR3 protein is CASRHIKHGTEAFF. The nucleotide sequence is given as TGTGCCAGCAGGCACATCAAACATGGAACTGAAGCTTTCTTT.